The TCR beta chain under discussion was sequenced for a study of blood T cell repertoires in COVID-19. Study-wide background: The study drew acute and convalescent COVID-19 samples from the United States, Italy and Spain.

The assay was immunoSEQ multiplex PCR, and TCRdb's table has in-frame clones only and misses some. The sample records some 250,000 clones, 70% to 90% being singletons. The table lists this clone with a count of one. The germline gene is not matched at one end of the junction; a read error may be the cause. Distinct nucleotide sequences in the sample also encode this CDR3. The CDR3 is 19 residues long. From germline, CDR1 is SGDLS and CDR2 YYNGEE. The sequence derives from a woman in her thirties or forties who had recovered from COVID-19. The sequenced sample consisted of peripheral blood. This chain joins TRBV9 and TRBJ1-3, with TRBD1 identical over 8 bases. In nucleotides, the CDR3 is TGTGCCAGCAGCGTAGGTTCCCGGACAGGGAGAACCTCTGGAAACACTATATATTTT. This encodes CASSVGSRTGRTSGNTIYF.